This T cell receptor (beta chain) was observed in a study of blood T cell repertoires in COVID-19. About the research overall: Spain, Italy and the United States supplied samples that represented acute and convalescent COVID-19.

In the source study's methods: Estimation of nucleated cell counts relied on the amplification of reference gene primers. Profiled with immunoSEQ multiplex PCR; TCRdb holds only in-frame clones, not every one. V and J calls plus clone size are reproduced from that table; the DNA served to infer D and trimming. The sample consists of over 100,000 clones, around 90% of them appearing once. The sequencing sample was made of peripheral blood. The sequence derives from a man aged 50 or older with active COVID-19.

CDR3 amino acids: CASSPKRGAVGELFF. In DNA form, the CDR3 reads TGTGCCAGCAGCCCGAAGCGGGGGGCCGTCGGGGAGCTGTTTTTT. The chain links TRBV3-1 (or the pseudogene TRBV3-2) to TRBJ2-2, with TRBD2 identical over 9 bases. The CDR3 contains 15 residues. The germline CDR1 and CDR2 sequences are LGHDT and YNNKEL (reference sequence). Germline trimming cut 4 bases from V and 7 bases from J; bases unmatched to any gene: 7.